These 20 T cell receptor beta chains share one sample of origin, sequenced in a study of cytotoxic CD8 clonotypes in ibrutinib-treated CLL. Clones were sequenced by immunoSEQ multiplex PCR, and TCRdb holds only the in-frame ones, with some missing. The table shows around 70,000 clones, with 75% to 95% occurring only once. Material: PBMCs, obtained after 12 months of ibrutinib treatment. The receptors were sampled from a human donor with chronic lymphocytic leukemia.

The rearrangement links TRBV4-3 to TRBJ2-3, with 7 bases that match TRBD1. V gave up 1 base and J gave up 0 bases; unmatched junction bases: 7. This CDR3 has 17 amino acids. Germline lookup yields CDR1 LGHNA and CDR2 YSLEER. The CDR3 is CASSQVGTGASTDTQYF. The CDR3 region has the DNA TGCGCCAGCAGCCAAGTTGGCACAGGGGCTAGCACAGATACGCAGTATTTT.

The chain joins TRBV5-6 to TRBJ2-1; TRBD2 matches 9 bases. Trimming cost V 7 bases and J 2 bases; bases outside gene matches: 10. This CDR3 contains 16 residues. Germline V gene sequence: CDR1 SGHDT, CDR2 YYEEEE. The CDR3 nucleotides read TGTGCCAGCGTAAAATGGGCGGGAGGGACCTACAATGAGCAGTTCTTC. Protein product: CASVKWAGGTYNEQFF.

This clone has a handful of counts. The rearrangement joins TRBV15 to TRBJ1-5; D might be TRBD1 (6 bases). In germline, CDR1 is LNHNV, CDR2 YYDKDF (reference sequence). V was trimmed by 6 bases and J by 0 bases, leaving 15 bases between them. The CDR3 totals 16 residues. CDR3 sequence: CATRGGGRYSNQPQHF. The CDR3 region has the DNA TGTGCCACCAGAGGGGGGGGGCGGTATAGCAATCAGCCCCAGCATTTT.

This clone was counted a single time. The CDR3 protein is CASSLGDREQFF. The DNA of the CDR3 is TGCGCCAGCAGCTTGGGAGATCGGGAGCAGTTCTTC. The V call is TRBV5-1, the J call TRBJ2-1; D is unclear. Germline CDR1 reads SGHRS; CDR2 reads YFSETQ. V was clipped by 0 bases and J by 10 bases, with 8 bases between them. This CDR3 has 12 amino acids.

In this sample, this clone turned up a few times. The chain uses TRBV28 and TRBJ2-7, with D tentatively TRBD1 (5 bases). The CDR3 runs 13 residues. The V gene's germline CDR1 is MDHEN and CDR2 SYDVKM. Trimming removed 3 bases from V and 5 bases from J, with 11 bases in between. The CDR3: CASSLPGLDEQYF. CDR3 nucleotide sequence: TGTGCCAGCAGTTTGCCAGGGTTAGACGAGCAGTACTTC.

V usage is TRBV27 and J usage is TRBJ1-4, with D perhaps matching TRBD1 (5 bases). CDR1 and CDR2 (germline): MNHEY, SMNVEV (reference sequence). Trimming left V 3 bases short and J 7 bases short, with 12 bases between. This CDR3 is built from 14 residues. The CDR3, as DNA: TGTGCCAGCAGTTTTAGAGACAGAGTTGAAAAACTGTTTTTT. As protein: CASSFRDRVEKLFF.

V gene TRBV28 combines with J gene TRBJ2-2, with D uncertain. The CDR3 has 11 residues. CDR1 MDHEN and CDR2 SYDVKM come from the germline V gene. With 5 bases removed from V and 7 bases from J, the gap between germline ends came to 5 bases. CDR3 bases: TGTGCCAGCAGTAACCGCGGGGAGCTGTTTTTT. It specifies CASSNRGELFF.

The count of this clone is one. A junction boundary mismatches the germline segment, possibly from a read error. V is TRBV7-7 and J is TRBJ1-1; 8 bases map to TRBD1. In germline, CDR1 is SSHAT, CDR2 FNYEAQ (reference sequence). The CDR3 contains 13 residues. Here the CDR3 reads CASSVDRVTEAFF. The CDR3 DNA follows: TGTGCTAGCAGCGTGGACAGGGTCACTGAAGCTTTCTTT.

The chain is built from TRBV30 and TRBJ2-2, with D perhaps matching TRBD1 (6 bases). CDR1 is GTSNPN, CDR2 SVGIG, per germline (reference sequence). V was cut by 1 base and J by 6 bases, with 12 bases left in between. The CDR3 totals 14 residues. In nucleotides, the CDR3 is TGTGCCTGGAGTGCCTACAGGGCAGCCGGGGAGCTGTTTTTT. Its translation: CAWSAYRAAGELFF. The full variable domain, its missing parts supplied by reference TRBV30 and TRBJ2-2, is SQTIHQWPATLVQPVGSPLSLECTVEGTSNPNLYWYRQAAGRGLQLLFYSVGIGQISSEVPQNLSASRPQDRQFILSSKKLLLSDSGFYLCAWSAYRAAGELFFGEGSRLTVL.

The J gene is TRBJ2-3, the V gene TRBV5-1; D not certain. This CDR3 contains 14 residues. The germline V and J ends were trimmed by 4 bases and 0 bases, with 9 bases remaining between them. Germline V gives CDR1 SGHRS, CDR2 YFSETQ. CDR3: CASSEVASTDTQYF. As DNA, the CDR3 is TGCGCCAGCAGCGAGGTGGCCAGCACAGATACGCAGTATTTT.

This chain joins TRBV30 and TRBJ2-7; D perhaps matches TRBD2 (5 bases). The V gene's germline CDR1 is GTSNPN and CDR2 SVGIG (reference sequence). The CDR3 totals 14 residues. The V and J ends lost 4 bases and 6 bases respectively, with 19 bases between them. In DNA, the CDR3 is TGTGCCTGGAACTTGATCGGGAACCGACCCGAGCAGTACTTC. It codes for CAWNLIGNRPEQYF.

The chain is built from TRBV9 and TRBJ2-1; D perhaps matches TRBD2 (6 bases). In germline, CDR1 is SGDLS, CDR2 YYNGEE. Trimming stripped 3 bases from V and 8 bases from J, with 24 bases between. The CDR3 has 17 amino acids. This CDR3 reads CASSEPRGRGVEDEQFF. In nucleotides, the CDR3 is TGTGCCAGCAGCGAACCCCGGGGGAGAGGAGTAGAAGATGAGCAGTTCTTC.

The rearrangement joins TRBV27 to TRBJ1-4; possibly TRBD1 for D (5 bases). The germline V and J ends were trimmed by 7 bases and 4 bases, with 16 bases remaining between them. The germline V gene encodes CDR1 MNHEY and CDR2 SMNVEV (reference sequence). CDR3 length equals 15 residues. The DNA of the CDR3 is TGTGCCAGCAAAAACCGGGACCGAGATAATGAAAAACTGTTTTTT. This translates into CASKNRDRDNEKLFF.

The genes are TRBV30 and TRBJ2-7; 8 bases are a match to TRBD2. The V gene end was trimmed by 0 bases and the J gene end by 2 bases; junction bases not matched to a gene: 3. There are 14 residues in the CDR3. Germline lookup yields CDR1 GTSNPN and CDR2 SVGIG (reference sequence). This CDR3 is CAWSVLAATYEQYF. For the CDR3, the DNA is TGTGCCTGGAGTGTACTAGCGGCCACCTACGAGCAGTACTTC.

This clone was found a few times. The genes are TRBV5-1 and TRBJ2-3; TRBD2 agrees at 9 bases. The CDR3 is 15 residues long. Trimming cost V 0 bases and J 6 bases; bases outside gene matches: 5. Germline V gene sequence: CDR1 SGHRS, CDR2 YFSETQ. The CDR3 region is CASSLALAGTDTQYF. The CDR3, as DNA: TGCGCCAGCAGCTTGGCGCTAGCGGGAACGGATACGCAGTATTTT.

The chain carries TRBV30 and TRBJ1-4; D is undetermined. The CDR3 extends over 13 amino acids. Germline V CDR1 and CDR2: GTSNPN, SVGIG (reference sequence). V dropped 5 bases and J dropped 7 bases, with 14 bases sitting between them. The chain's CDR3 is CAWAGLSREKLFF. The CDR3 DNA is TGTGCCTGGGCCGGGCTGAGCCGTGAAAAACTGTTTTTT.

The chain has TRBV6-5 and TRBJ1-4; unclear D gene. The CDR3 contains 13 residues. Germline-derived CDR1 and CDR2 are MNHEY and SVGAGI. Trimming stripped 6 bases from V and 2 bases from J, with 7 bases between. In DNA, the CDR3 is TGTGCCAGCAGGCAACGGACTAATGAAAAACTGTTTTTT. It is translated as CASRQRTNEKLFF.

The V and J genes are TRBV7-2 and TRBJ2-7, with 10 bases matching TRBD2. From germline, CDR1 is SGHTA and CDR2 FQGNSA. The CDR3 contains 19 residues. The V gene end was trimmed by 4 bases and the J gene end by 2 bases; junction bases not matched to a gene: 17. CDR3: CASSSITDPSGRGAYEQYF. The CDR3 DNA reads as TGTGCCAGCAGCTCGATTACCGACCCTAGCGGGAGAGGGGCCTACGAGCAGTACTTC.

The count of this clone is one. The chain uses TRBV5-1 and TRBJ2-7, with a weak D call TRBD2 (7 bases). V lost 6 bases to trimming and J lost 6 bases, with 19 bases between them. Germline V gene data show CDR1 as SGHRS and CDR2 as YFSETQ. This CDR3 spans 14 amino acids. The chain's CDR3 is CASTWGGPTAEQYF. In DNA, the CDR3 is TGCGCCAGCACCTGGGGGGGGCCCACTGCCGAGCAGTACTTC.

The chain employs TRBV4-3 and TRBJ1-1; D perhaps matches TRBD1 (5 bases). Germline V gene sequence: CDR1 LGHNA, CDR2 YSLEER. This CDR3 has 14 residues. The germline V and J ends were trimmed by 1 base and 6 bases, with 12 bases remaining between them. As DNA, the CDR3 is TGCGCCAGCAGCCAAGTGGGGGGGATCGCTGAAGCTTTCTTT. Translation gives CASSQVGGIAEAFF.